These 17 T cell receptor beta chains were sequenced from one sample in a study of T cells after yellow fever vaccination. TCRdb ran MiXCR on the 5' RACE reads and lists one entry per CDR3 protein. The sample carries about 340,000 distinct CDR3 sequences, roughly 4% recorded once. The source material was PBMCs, sampled 5 days after the yellow fever booster vaccination. The receptors stem from a man between 18 and 35 years old who received the YFV17D yellow fever vaccine.

The chain joins TRBV15 to TRBJ2-5, with D perhaps matching TRBD1 (5 bases). Germline CDR1 and CDR2: LNHNV and YYDKDF (reference sequence). This CDR3 has 15 residues. Deletions cut 0 bases from V and 5 bases from J, with 13 bases between. Here the CDR3 DNA reads TGTGCCACCAGCAGAGATGGACATGTGGGGGAGACCCAGTACTTC. Translating gives CATSRDGHVGETQYF.

This clonotype has a handful of counts. The CDR3, as DNA: TGTGCCAGCAGCCCCCAACGGACAGATTTAAGCGCTGAAGCTTTCTTT. This codes for CASSPQRTDLSAEAFF. V usage is TRBV13 and J usage is TRBJ1-1, with TRBD1 as a possible D gene (6 bases). The germline CDR1 and CDR2 sequences are PRHDT and FYEKMQ (reference sequence). This CDR3 has 16 residues. Trimming cost V 5 bases and J 6 bases, with 22 bases left between them. Full variable domain (missing parts from reference TRBV13 and TRBJ1-1): AAGVIQSPRHLIKEKRETATLKCYPIPRHDTVYWYQQGPGQDPQFLISFYEKMQSDKGSIPDRFSAQQFSDYHSELNMSSLELGDSALYFCASSPQRTDLSAEAFFGQGTRLTVV.

In this sample, this clonotype turned up a few times. The J gene is TRBJ2-5, the V gene TRBV7-8, with 7 bases aligning to TRBD2. The junction had 8 bases not matched to a gene; V was cut back by 2 bases and J by 5 bases. CDR1 and CDR2 from the germline V gene are SGHVS and FQNEAQ. This CDR3 contains 15 residues. The CDR3 bases are TGTGCCAGCAGCTTACAAAAGCGGGGTCAGGAGACCCAGTACTTC. It specifies CASSLQKRGQETQYF. The variable domain in full, completed from reference TRBV7-8 and TRBJ2-5, reads GAGVSQSPRYKVAKRGQDVALRCDPISGHVSLFWYQQALGQGPEFLTYFQNEAQLDKSGLPSDRFFAERPEGSVSTLKIQRTQQEDSAVYLCASSLQKRGQETQYFGPGTRLLVL.

V is TRBV7-2 and J is TRBJ2-7, with a tentative D call TRBD1 (6 bases). Trimming shortened V by 3 bases and J by 3 bases, and 12 bases separated the two germline ends. The germline V gene has CDR1 SGHTA and CDR2 FQGNSA. This CDR3 is 14 amino acids long. The CDR3 bases are TGTGCCAGCAGCTTTGACAGGAGATACTACGAGCAGTACTTC. Its protein product is CASSFDRRYYEQYF.

This clonotype showed up just a few times. This chain joins TRBV2 and TRBJ1-2; D is unclear. Trimming cost V 2 bases and J 4 bases, with 14 bases left between them. CDR1 is SNHLY, CDR2 FYNNEI, per germline. The CDR3 is made up of 15 amino acids. The CDR3 region has the DNA TGTGCCAGCAGTGAATCCAGCGAGTTCATCTATGGCTACACCTTC. Translation: CASSESSEFIYGYTF.

This clonotype was seen repeatedly, ten times or more. The V and J genes are TRBV20-1 and TRBJ2-7; no definite D call. Germline values: CDR1 DFQATT, CDR2 SNEGSKA (reference sequence). CDR3 length equals 12 residues. V dropped 1 base and J dropped 6 bases, with 10 bases sitting between them. The CDR3 region has the DNA TGCAGTGCTAGAGGGTATCCGTCCGAGCAGTACGTC. The encoded protein is CSARGYPSEQYV.

The chain carries TRBV4-3 and TRBJ1-6; 8 positions agree with TRBD1. The CDR3 is 16 amino acids. CDR1 and CDR2 (germline): LGHNA, YSLEER. V lost 1 base and J lost 9; bases outside the gene matches: 8. The CDR3 nucleotides are TGCGCCAGCAGCCAAGGCGGACAGGGTGGGCGTTCACCCCTCCACTTT. Translation: CASSQGGQGGRSPLHF.

J is TRBJ2-3 and V is TRBV6-2 or TRBV6-3, with 9 bases lining up with TRBD2. V shed 1 base, J shed 1 base, and the junction held 3 bases outside the gene matches. Germline CDR1 is MNHEY and CDR2 is SVGEGT. CDR3 length: 16 residues. The CDR3 DNA sequence: TGTGCCAGCAGTTACTTCCTAGCGGGGCGCACAGATACGCAGTATTTT. It encodes CASSYFLAGRTDTQYF.

The sample holds a few counts of this clonotype. V and J are TRBV28 and TRBJ2-1; D call uncertain. The ends were cut back, 10 bases at V and 2 bases at J, with 12 bases in the middle. Germline loops: CDR1 MDHEN, CDR2 SYDVKM. There are 13 residues in the CDR3. The CDR3 here is CATTGFTYNEQFF. CDR3 DNA: TGTGCCACCACGGGCTTCACCTACAATGAGCAGTTCTTC. The whole variable domain, remainder taken from reference TRBV28 and TRBJ2-1, is DVKVTQSSRYLVKRTGEKVFLECVQDMDHENMFWYRQDPGLGLRLIYFSYDVKMKEKGDIPEGYSVSREKKERFSLILESASTNQTSMYLCATTGFTYNEQFFGPGTRLTVL.

The sample holds a few counts of this clonotype. The chain carries TRBV5-1 and TRBJ2-1; D unclear. CDR3 length: 16 residues. Germline CDR1 is SGHRS and CDR2 is YFSETQ. Trimming cost V 4 bases and J 2 bases, with 16 bases left between them. The CDR3 loop is CASSVGRASPYNEQFF. Here the CDR3 DNA reads TGCGCCAGCAGCGTAGGACGAGCCAGTCCCTACAATGAGCAGTTCTTC.

This clonotype has at least ten counts. The chain employs TRBV20-1 and TRBJ2-7; D not certain. The CDR3 runs to 12 residues. Trimming cost V 4 bases and J 0 bases, with 7 bases left between them. CDR1 is DFQATT, CDR2 SNEGSKA, per germline (reference sequence). The chain's CDR3 is CSAIPASYEQYF. DNA for the CDR3: TGCAGTGCTATTCCCGCCTCCTACGAGCAGTACTTC.

V and J are TRBV6-5 and TRBJ1-4, with 10 positions matching TRBD1. From germline, CDR1 is MNHEY and CDR2 SVGAGI. The CDR3 runs 17 residues. The junction had 8 bases not matched to a gene; V was cut back by 7 bases and J by 0 bases. CDR3 protein: CASTAQGTGATNEKLFF. The CDR3 region has the DNA TGTGCCAGCACCGCACAGGGGACAGGGGCAACTAATGAAAAACTGTTTTTT.

This clonotype was counted many times. CDR3 DNA: TGTGCCAGCTTTGAGCCGGCGGAGGCTCAGCCCCAGCATTTT. It specifies CASFEPAEAQPQHF. The chain has TRBV6-6 and TRBJ1-5, with D uncertain. V lost 8 bases and J lost 6, with 17 bases in between. The CDR3 runs to 14 residues. Per germline, CDR1 MNHNY and CDR2 SVGAGI (reference sequence).

This clonotype was seen a handful of times. DNA for the CDR3: TGCGCCAGCAGCCTACAGGGGGCCTTGGGTGAAAAACTGTTTTTT. Amino acids: CASSLQGALGEKLFF. The chain carries TRBV5-1 and TRBJ1-4, with 9 bases lining up with TRBD1. The CDR3 consists of 15 residues. The V gene's germline CDR1 is SGHRS and CDR2 YFSETQ. J was trimmed by 7 bases and V by 4 bases; bases with no gene match: 8.

V and J are TRBV7-9 and TRBJ2-7; TRBD1 aligns across 8 bases. The CDR3 sequence is 16 residues long. V lost 5 bases and J lost 5; bases outside the gene matches: 14. Germline V gene sequence: CDR1 SEHNR, CDR2 FQNEAQ (reference sequence). The CDR3 sequence: CASSQRGQGKFHEQYF. The CDR3 DNA sequence: TGTGCCAGCAGCCAGCGCGGACAGGGCAAGTTCCACGAGCAGTACTTC. The full variable domain, with the rest looked up from reference TRBV7-9 and TRBJ2-7, is DTGVSQNPRHKITKRGQNVTFRCDPISEHNRLYWYRQTLGQGPEFLTYFQNEAQLEKSRLLSDRFSAERPKGSFSTLEIQRTEQGDSAMYLCASSQRGQGKFHEQYFGPGTRLTVT.

The rearrangement uses TRBV20-1 and TRBJ2-2; 7 bases map to TRBD1. The germline CDR1 and CDR2 sequences are DFQATT and SNEGSKA (reference sequence). This CDR3 contains 16 residues. J was trimmed by 2 bases and V by 2 bases; bases with no gene match: 8. CDR3 bases: TGCAGTGCTAGAATCAGGGGACAGCTAAACACCGGGGAGCTGTTTTTT. It is translated as CSARIRGQLNTGELFF.

V is TRBV20-1 and J is TRBJ2-7; TRBD2 matches 8 bases. The germline V gene encodes CDR1 DFQATT and CDR2 SNEGSKA (reference sequence). The CDR3 sequence is 13 residues long. The trim removed 6 bases at V and 6 bases at J, leaving 10 bases unmatched. CDR3 loop: CSARSGGALEQYF. CDR3 DNA sequence: TGCAGTGCCAGGTCCGGGGGGGCTCTCGAGCAGTACTTC.